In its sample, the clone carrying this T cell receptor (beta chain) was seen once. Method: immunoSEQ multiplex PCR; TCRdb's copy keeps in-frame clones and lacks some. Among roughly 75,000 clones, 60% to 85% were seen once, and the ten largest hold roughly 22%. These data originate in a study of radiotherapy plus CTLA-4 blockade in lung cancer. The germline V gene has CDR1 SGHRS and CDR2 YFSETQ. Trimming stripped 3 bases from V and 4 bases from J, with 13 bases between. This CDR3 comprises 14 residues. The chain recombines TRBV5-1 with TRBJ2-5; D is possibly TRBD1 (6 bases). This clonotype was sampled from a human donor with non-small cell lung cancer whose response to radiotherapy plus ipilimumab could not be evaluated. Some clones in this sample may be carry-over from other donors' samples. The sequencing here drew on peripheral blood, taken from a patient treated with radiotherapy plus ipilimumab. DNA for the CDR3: TGCGCCAGCAGCTCAGGGGCAGGGTTAGAGACCCAGTACTTC. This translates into CASSSGAGLETQYF.